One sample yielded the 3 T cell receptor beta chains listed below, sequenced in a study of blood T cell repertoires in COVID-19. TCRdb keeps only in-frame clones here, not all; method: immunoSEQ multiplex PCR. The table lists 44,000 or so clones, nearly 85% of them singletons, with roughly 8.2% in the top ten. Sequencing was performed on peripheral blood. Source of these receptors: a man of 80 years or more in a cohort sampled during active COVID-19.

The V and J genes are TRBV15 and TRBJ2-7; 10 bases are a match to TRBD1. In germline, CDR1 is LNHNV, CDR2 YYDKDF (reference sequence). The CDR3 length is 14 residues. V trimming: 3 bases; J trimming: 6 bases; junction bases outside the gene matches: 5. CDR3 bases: TGTGCCACCAGCAGGACAGGGGGCGAGAGCGAGCAGTACTTC. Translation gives CATSRTGGESEQYF.

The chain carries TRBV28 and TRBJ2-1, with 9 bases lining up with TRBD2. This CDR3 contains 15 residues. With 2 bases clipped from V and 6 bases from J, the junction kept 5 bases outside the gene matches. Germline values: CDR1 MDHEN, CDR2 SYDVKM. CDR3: CASSLGGGAFNEQFF. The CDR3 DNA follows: TGTGCCAGCAGTTTAGGCGGGGGGGCCTTCAATGAGCAGTTCTTC.

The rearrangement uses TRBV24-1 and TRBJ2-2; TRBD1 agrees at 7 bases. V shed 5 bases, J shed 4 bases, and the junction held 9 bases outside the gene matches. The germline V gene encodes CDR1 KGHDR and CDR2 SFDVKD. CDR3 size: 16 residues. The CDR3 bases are TGTGCCACCAGTGGTTCCCCGGGACAGCGCACCGGGGAGCTGTTTTTT. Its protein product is CATSGSPGQRTGELFF.